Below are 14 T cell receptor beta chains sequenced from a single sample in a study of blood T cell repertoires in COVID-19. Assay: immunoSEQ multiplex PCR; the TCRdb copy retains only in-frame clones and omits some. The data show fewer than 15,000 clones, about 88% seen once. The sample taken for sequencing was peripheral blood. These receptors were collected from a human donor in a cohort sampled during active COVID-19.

The CDR3: CASSARTGVADTQYF. The CDR3 DNA sequence: TGTGCCAGCAGCGCCCGGACAGGGGTCGCAGATACGCAGTATTTT. The V call is TRBV6-5, the J call TRBJ2-3; TRBD1 agrees at 9 bases. Germline CDR1 and CDR2: MNHEY and SVGAGI. The CDR3 length is 15 residues. V trimming: 6 bases; J trimming: 4 bases; junction bases outside the gene matches: 8.

The CDR3 here is CASSPGTGVSYEQYF. As DNA, the CDR3 is TGTGCCAGCAGTCCAGGGACAGGAGTTTCCTACGAGCAGTACTTC. V is TRBV27 and J is TRBJ2-7; TRBD1 matches 8 bases. V lost 5 bases, J lost 1 base, and 7 bases stayed unmatched. Germline V gene sequence: CDR1 MNHEY, CDR2 SMNVEV (reference sequence). The CDR3 is 15 amino acids.

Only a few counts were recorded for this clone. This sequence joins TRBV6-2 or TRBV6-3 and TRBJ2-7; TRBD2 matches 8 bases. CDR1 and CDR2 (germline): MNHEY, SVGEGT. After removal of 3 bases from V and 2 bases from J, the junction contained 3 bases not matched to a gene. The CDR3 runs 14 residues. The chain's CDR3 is CASSYKRGTYEQYF. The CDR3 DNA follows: TGTGCCAGCAGTTATAAGCGGGGGACCTACGAGCAGTACTTC.

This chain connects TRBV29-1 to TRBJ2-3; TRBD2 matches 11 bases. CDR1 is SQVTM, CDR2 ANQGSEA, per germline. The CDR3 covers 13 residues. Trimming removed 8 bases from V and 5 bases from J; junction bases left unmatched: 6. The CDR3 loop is CSISTSGVDTQYF. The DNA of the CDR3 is TGCAGCATATCGACTAGCGGGGTAGATACGCAGTATTTT.

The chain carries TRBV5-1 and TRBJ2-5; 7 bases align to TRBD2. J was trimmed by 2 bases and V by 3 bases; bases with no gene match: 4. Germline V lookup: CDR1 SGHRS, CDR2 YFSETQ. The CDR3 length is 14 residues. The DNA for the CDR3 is TGCGCCAGCAGCTGGGGGACTACTCAAGAGACCCAGTACTTC. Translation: CASSWGTTQETQYF.

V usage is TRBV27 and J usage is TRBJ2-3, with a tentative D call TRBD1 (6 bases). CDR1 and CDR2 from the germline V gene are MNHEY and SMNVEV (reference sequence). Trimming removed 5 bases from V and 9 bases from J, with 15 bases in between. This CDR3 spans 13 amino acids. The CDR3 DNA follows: TGTGCCAGCAGTCCCTGGGACACCCAGACGCAGTATTTT. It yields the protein CASSPWDTQTQYF.

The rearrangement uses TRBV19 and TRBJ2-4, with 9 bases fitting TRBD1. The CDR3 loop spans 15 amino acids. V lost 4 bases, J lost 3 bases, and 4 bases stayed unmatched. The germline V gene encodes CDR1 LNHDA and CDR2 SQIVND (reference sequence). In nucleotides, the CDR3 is TGTGCCAGTAGTAAGGGACAGGGAGGCAAAAACATTCAGTACTTC. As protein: CASSKGQGGKNIQYF. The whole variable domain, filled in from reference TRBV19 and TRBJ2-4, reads DGGITQSPKYLFRKEGQNVTLSCEQNLNHDAMYWYRQDPGQGLRLIYYSQIVNDFQKGDIAEGYSVSREKKESFPLTVTSAQKNPTAFYLCASSKGQGGKNIQYFGAGTRLSVL.

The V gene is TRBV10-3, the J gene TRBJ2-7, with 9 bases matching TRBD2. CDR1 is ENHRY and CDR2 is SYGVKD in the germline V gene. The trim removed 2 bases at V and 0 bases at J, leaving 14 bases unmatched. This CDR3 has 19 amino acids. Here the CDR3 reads CAISERRGGSGGSSYEQYF. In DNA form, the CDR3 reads TGTGCCATCAGTGAGCGGCGCGGTGGTAGCGGGGGTAGCTCCTACGAGCAGTACTTC.

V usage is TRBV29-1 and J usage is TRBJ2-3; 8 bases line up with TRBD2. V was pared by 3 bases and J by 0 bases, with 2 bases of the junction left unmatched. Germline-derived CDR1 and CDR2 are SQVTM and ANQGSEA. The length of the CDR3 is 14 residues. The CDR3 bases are TGCAGCGTTGATGGCGGGGGGAGCACAGATACGCAGTATTTT. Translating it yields CSVDGGGSTDTQYF.

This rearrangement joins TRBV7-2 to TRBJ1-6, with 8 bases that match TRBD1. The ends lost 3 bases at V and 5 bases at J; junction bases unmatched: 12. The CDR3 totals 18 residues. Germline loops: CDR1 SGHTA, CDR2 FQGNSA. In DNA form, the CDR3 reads TGTGCCAGCAGCTTTAAGTCCAGCAGGGGGCTTGATAATTCACCCCTCCACTTT. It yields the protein CASSFKSSRGLDNSPLHF.

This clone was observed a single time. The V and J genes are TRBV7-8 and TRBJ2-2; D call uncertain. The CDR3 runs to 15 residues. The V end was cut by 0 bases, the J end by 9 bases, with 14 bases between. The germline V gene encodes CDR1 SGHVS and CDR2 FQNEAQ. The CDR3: CASSLAGLSPRELFF. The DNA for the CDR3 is TGTGCCAGCAGCTTAGCTGGGCTGTCCCCCAGGGAGCTGTTTTTT.

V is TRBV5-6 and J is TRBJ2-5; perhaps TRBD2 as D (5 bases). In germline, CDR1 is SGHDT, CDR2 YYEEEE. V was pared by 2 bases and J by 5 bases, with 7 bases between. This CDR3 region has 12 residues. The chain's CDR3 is CASSLLVETQYF. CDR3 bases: TGTGCCAGCAGCTTACTAGTGGAGACCCAGTACTTC.

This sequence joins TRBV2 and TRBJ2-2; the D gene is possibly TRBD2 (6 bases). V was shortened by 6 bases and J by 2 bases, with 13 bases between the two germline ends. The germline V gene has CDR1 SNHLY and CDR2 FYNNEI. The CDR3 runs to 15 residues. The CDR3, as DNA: TGTGCCAGCAGACCCGGGACTTATAACACCGGGGAGCTGTTTTTT. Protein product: CASRPGTYNTGELFF.

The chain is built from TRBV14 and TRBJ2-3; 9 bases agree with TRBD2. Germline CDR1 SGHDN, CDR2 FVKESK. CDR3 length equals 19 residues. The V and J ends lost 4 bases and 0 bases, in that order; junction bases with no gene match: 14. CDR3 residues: CASSPLRGGRRTSTDTQYF. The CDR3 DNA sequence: TGTGCCAGCAGCCCCCTGCGGGGGGGCAGAAGAACCAGCACAGATACGCAGTATTTT.